This T cell receptor beta chain was sequenced for a study of T cell responses to AZD1222 COVID-19 vaccine. Findings and caveats of the study: Vaccination with two AZD1222 doses was followed by a rise in Spike-specific TCR breadth and depth. CD4 TCRs associated with vaccination spanned spike, dominating at 160-218 and 743-854.

The length of the CDR3 is 14 residues. Germline V gene sequence: CDR1 LGHDT, CDR2 YNNKEL (reference sequence). The germline V and J ends were trimmed by 6 bases and 1 base, with 12 bases remaining between them. Profiling relied on immunoSEQ multiplex PCR, and the TCRdb table lists in-frame clones only, not all of them. The repertoire holds approximately 200,000 clones, approximately 91% seen once, with around 3.6% in the top ten. Remarks on this clone: Its target is not known.

The gene calls are TRBV3-1 (or the pseudogene TRBV3-2) and TRBJ1-1; D unclear. The material was peripheral blood, obtained 28 days after the second AZD1222 dose. The sequence was obtained from an adult who received the AZD1222 COVID-19 vaccine. CDR3 coding DNA: TGTGCCAGCAGGTCCGGACTCGAGAACACTGAAGCTTTCTTT. It specifies CASRSGLENTEAFF.